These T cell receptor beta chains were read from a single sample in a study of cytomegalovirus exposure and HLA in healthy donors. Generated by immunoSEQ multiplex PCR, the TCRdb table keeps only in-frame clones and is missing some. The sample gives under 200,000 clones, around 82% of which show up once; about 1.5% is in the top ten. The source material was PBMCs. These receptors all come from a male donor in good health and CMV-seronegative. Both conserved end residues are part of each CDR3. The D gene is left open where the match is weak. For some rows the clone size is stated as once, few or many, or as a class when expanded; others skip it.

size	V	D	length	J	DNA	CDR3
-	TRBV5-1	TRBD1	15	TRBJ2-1	TGCGCCAGCAAAACGGGACAGGGGGCAGGTAATGAGCAGTTCTTC	CASKTGQGAGNEQFF
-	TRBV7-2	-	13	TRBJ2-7	TGTGCCAGCAGCTTAGGGAGAATCTACGAGCAGTACTTC	CASSLGRIYEQYF
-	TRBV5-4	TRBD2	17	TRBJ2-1	TGTGCCAGCAGCCCCCGGACTAGCGGGCTTTCCTACAACGAGCAGTTCTTC	CASSPRTSGLSYNEQFF
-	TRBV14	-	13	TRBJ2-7	TGTGCCAGCAGCCAAACCATACAGGGCCAGCAGTACTTC	CASSQTIQGQQYF
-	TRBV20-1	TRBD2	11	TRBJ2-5	TGCAGTGCCGTAGCGGGAGAGACCCAGTACTTC	CSAVAGETQYF
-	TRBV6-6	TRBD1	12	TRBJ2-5	TGTGCCAGCCGGACAGGGACGGAGACCCAGTACTTC	CASRTGTETQYF
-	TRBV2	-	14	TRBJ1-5	TGTGCCAGCAGGGACCAGGGGTTTGATCAGCCCCAGCATTTT	CASRDQGFDQPQHF
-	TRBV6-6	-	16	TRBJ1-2	TGTGCCAGCAGTTACTCAATACGAGACAGTAACTATGGCTACACCTTC	CASSYSIRDSNYGYTF
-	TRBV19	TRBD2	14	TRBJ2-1	TGTGCCAGTAGTCTCGGGACTAGTTTTGATGAGCAGTTCTTC	CASSLGTSFDEQFF
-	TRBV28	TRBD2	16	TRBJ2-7	TGTGCCAGCAGTCCGGGGGGGACTAGCGCGACCTACGAGCAGTACTTC	CASSPGGTSATYEQYF
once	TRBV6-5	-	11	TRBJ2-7	TGTGCCAGCAGGACAGGTGCGGAGCAGTACTTC	CASRTGAEQYF
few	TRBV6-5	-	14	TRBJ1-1	TGTGCCAGCAGTTACGCGGGCATGAACACTGAAGCTTTCTTT	CASSYAGMNTEAFF
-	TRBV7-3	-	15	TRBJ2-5	TGTGCCAGCAGCTTAGGAGGGACTTACCAAGAGACCCAGTACTTC	CASSLGGTYQETQYF
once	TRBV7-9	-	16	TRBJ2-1	TGTGCCAGCAGACATTACGCAGGAACCCGGTACAATGAGCAGTTCTTC	CASRHYAGTRYNEQFF
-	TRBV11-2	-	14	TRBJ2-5	TGTGCCAGCAGATCAGCCGGGTTCCAAGAGACCCAGTACTTC	CASRSAGFQETQYF
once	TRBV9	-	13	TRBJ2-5	TGTGCCAGCAGCGAGAGACGGGGGGAGACCCAGTACTTC	CASSERRGETQYF
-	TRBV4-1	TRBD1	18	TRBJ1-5	TGCGCCAGCAGCCCGGCCGGGACAGGGACCCCTAGCAATCAGCCCCAGCATTTT	CASSPAGTGTPSNQPQHF
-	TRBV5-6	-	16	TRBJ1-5	TGTGCCAGCAGCTCAGGACAGTATTATAGCAATCAGCCCCAGCATTTT	CASSSGQYYSNQPQHF
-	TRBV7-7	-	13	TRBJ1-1	TGTGCCAGCAGCCGACGGGGGAACACTGAAGCTTTCTTT	CASSRRGNTEAFF
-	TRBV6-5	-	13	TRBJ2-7	TGTGCCAGCAGAGAGGACTTCTCCTACGAGCAGTACTTC	CASREDFSYEQYF
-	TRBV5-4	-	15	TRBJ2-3	TGTGCCAGCAGCTTGGCAGGAGGTGTAGCAGATACGCAGTATTTT	CASSLAGGVADTQYF
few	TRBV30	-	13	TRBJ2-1	TGTGCCTGCCTACCAACAGGCTACAATGAGCAGTTCTTC	CACLPTGYNEQFF
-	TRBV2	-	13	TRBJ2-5	TGTGCCAGCAGTGAGTCAGGGAGGGAGACCCAGTACTTC	CASSESGRETQYF
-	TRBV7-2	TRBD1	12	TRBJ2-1	TGTGCCAGCAGCGGTCCGGGACAGGGTCAGCTCTTC	CASSGPGQGQLF
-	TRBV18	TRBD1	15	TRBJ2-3	TGTGCCAGCTCACTCCGACAGGGTTGGACAGATACGCAGTATTTT	CASSLRQGWTDTQYF
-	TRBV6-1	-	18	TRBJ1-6	TGTGCCAGCAGTGAACGGGGGGGGCCCAGCTCCTATAATTCACCCCTCCACTTT	CASSERGGPSSYNSPLHF
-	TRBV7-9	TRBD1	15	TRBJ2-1	TGTGCCAGCAGTAATACAGGGGGTCGGTCCGATGAGCAGTTCTTC	CASSNTGGRSDEQFF
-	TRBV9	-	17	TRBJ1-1	TGTGCCAGCAGCCCCGGACTCAGGGGACCCATGAACACTGAAGCTTTCTTT	CASSPGLRGPMNTEAFF
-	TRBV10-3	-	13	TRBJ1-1	TGTGCCATCAGCAAGGGAGGGAACACTGAAGCTTTCTTT	CAISKGGNTEAFF
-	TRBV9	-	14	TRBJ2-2	TGTGCCAGCAGCGTAGTTCTAGGCACCGGGGAGCTGTTTTTT	CASSVVLGTGELFF
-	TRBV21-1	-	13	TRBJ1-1	TGTGCCAGCAGCGTAAATCCTCAGGGAGAAGCTTTCTTT	CASSVNPQGEAFF
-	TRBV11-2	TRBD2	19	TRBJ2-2	TGTGCCAGCAGCTTAGATCCGGGACTAGCGGGAGGAAAGACCGGGGAGCTGTTTTTT	CASSLDPGLAGGKTGELFF
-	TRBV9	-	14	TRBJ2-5	TGTGCCAGCAGCCACGGGGGAGGAGGAGAGACCCAGTACTTC	CASSHGGGGETQYF
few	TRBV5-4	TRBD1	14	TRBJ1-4	TGTGCCAGCAGCTGGGGGACAGCTAATGAAAAACTGTTTTTT	CASSWGTANEKLFF
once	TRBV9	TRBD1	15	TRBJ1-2	TGTGCCAGCAGCGTAGCTGGACAGGGAAACTATGGCTACACCTTC	CASSVAGQGNYGYTF
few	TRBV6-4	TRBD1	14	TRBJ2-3	TGTGCCAGCAGTGAGAGGACAGGGGCAGATACGCAGTATTTT	CASSERTGADTQYF
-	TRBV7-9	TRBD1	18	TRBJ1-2	TGTGCCAGCAGCTCCGGACAGGGGCCATCTGCACCTAACTATGGCTACACCTTC	CASSSGQGPSAPNYGYTF
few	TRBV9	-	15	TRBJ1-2	TGTGCCAGCAGCGGCGTGGGGGGTATGGCTTATGGCTACACCTTC	CASSGVGGMAYGYTF
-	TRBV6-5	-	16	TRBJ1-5	TGTGCCAGCAGTTACTCGCGGACAAAGGGCAATCAGCCCCAGCATTTT	CASSYSRTKGNQPQHF
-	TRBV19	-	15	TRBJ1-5	TGTGCCAGTAGTTTCTGGGGGGGTAGCAATCAGCCCCAGCATTTT	CASSFWGGSNQPQHF
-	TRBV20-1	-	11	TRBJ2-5	TGCAGTGCTAGTTTCTTGGAGACCCAGTACTTC	CSASFLETQYF
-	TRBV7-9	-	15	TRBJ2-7	TGTGCCAGCAGCTTACCCGACAGTAGCTCCTACGAGCAGTACTTC	CASSLPDSSSYEQYF
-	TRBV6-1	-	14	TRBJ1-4	TGTGCCAGCACTGTCGGGGGGCAGGGTGAAAAACTGTTTTTT	CASTVGGQGEKLFF
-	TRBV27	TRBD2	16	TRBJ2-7	TGTGCCAGCAGTTTATTACCCACTGGGCGGGGGTTCGAGCAGTACTTC	CASSLLPTGRGFEQYF
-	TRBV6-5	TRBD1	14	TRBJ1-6	TGTGCCAGCAGCCTTGGACAGGTACATTCACCCCTCCACTTT	CASSLGQVHSPLHF